The rows below give T cell receptor beta chains drawn from one sample of a study of T cells in localized non-small cell lung cancer. Clones were read by immunoSEQ multiplex PCR, and TCRdb kept only the in-frame ones, dropping some. Of around 2,000 clones detected, roughly 26% appear once; the ten largest clones hold roughly 15%. The material was normal lung tissue next to the tumor, obtained before any cancer treatment. Source of these receptors: a woman aged 40-70 years with stage I lung adenocarcinoma. Each CDR3 is given with its conserved first and last residue. The order of the fields is V gene, J gene, clone size, D gene, CDR3 DNA, CDR3 protein. D genes are given only for firm matches. Clone size is shown for a subset of rows, as once, few, many or a class of expanded clone.

v_gene: TRBV15
j_gene: TRBJ2-3
abundance: once
d_gene: TRBD2
CDR3nt: TGTGCCACCAGCAGAGAGGCTAGCGGGAGACCAGATACGCAGTATTTT
CDR3aa: CATSREASGRPDTQYF

v_gene: TRBV29-1
j_gene: TRBJ2-5
abundance: once
d_gene: TRBD1
CDR3nt: TGCAGCGTACTCTTACGGACAGGACCCTTAGAGACCCAGTACTTC
CDR3aa: CSVLLRTGPLETQYF

v_gene: TRBV6-8
j_gene: TRBJ1-1
abundance: -
d_gene: TRBD1
CDR3nt: TGTGCCAGCAGTTACTCCAGGGGGCGAGCTTTCTTT
CDR3aa: CASSYSRGRAFF

v_gene: TRBV25-1
j_gene: TRBJ2-5
abundance: large
d_gene: TRBD1
CDR3nt: TGTGCCAGCAGTGAATTAGGTGTGGGACAGGGGGCGGGCGAGACCCAGTACTTC
CDR3aa: CASSELGVGQGAGETQYF

v_gene: TRBV6-8
j_gene: TRBJ2-2
abundance: few
d_gene: -
CDR3nt: TGTGCCAGCAGTCCCCTGAGGGCACAGTCTACCGGGGAGCTGTTTTTT
CDR3aa: CASSPLRAQSTGELFF

v_gene: TRBV5-1
j_gene: TRBJ1-1
abundance: -
d_gene: TRBD1
CDR3nt: TGCGCCAGCAGCCGGACAGGATTGAACACTGAAGCTTTCTTT
CDR3aa: CASSRTGLNTEAFF

v_gene: TRBV30
j_gene: TRBJ1-5
abundance: -
d_gene: TRBD1
CDR3nt: TGTGCCTGGAGCATACAGGGGAGGGATAGCAATCAGCCCCAGCATTTT
CDR3aa: CAWSIQGRDSNQPQHF

v_gene: TRBV9
j_gene: TRBJ2-2
abundance: few
d_gene: TRBD1
CDR3nt: TGTGCCAGCAACAGGGGGAACACCGGGGAGCTGTTTTTT
CDR3aa: CASNRGNTGELFF

v_gene: TRBV11-3
j_gene: TRBJ1-1
abundance: medium-sized
d_gene: TRBD1
CDR3nt: TGTGCCAGCAGCTCCTGGGACAGAGACTGGACTGAAGCTTTCTTT
CDR3aa: CASSSWDRDWTEAFF

v_gene: TRBV28
j_gene: TRBJ2-1
abundance: -
d_gene: -
CDR3nt: TGTGCCAGCAGCTACCAGAAGAGGGGTAGGGGCAATGAGCAGTTCTTC
CDR3aa: CASSYQKRGRGNEQFF

v_gene: TRBV5-1
j_gene: TRBJ2-5
abundance: once
d_gene: TRBD2
CDR3nt: TGCGCCAGCAGCTTGGCCGCGACGGGAGGCCGGGAGACCCAGTACTTC
CDR3aa: CASSLAATGGRETQYF

v_gene: TRBV6-8
j_gene: TRBJ2-7
abundance: -
d_gene: -
CDR3nt: TGTGCCAGCAGTTCCCGTATCTCCCTACCTCACTACGAGCAGTACTTC
CDR3aa: CASSSRISLPHYEQYF

v_gene: TRBV11-3
j_gene: TRBJ1-4
abundance: -
d_gene: TRBD1
CDR3nt: TGTGCCAGCAGCTTAACCGGGACAGGCAACGAAAAACTGTTTTTT
CDR3aa: CASSLTGTGNEKLFF

v_gene: TRBV14
j_gene: TRBJ1-2
abundance: -
d_gene: -
CDR3nt: TGTGCCAGCAGCCAAGACAACTATGGCTACACCTTC
CDR3aa: CASSQDNYGYTF

v_gene: TRBV28
j_gene: TRBJ2-7
abundance: -
d_gene: TRBD2
CDR3nt: TGTGCCAGCAGCCTGACTAGCGGATTAATCTACGAGCAGTACTTC
CDR3aa: CASSLTSGLIYEQYF

v_gene: TRBV11-3
j_gene: TRBJ1-1
abundance: few
d_gene: -
CDR3nt: TGTGCCAGCAGCTTAGTAGGGCGGGGTGGAGGCACTGAAGCTTTCTTT
CDR3aa: CASSLVGRGGGTEAFF

v_gene: TRBV7-5
j_gene: TRBJ2-7
abundance: few
d_gene: -
CDR3nt: TGTGCCAGCAGCTTACATCAGGGTCCCTCCTACGAGCAGTACTTC
CDR3aa: CASSLHQGPSYEQYF

v_gene: TRBV18
j_gene: TRBJ1-5
abundance: -
d_gene: TRBD1
CDR3nt: TGTGCCAGCTCACCTCCCGGCAGGGGGAGTCAGCCCCAGCATTTT
CDR3aa: CASSPPGRGSQPQHF

v_gene: TRBV9
j_gene: TRBJ2-7
abundance: -
d_gene: TRBD1
CDR3nt: TGTGCCAGCAGCGTAGACACAGGGGGCTACGAGCAGTACTTC
CDR3aa: CASSVDTGGYEQYF

v_gene: TRBV5-1
j_gene: TRBJ2-2
abundance: -
d_gene: -
CDR3nt: TGCGCCAGCAGCTTTACCGAGCCGGCGATAAACACCGGGGAGCTGTTTTTT
CDR3aa: CASSFTEPAINTGELFF

v_gene: TRBV11-3
j_gene: TRBJ1-2
abundance: medium-sized
d_gene: TRBD1
CDR3nt: TGTGCCAGCTCCCGGACAGGGGGGACCTATGGCTACACCTTC
CDR3aa: CASSRTGGTYGYTF

v_gene: TRBV28
j_gene: TRBJ1-2
abundance: -
d_gene: -
CDR3nt: TGTGCCAGCAGTTTATTCACGGACTATGGCTACACCTTC
CDR3aa: CASSLFTDYGYTF

v_gene: TRBV28
j_gene: TRBJ1-1
abundance: few
d_gene: -
CDR3nt: TGTGCCAGCAGAATGGGGGGCACTGAAGCTTTCTTT
CDR3aa: CASRMGGTEAFF

v_gene: TRBV9
j_gene: TRBJ1-1
abundance: -
d_gene: -
CDR3nt: TGTGCCAGGATAGCGCTGAACACTGAAGCTTTCTTT
CDR3aa: CARIALNTEAFF

v_gene: TRBV6-8
j_gene: TRBJ1-2
abundance: -
d_gene: TRBD1
CDR3nt: TGTGCCAGCAGGGGACAGGGCGTTTGGTATGGCTACACCTTC
CDR3aa: CASRGQGVWYGYTF

v_gene: TRBV6-8
j_gene: TRBJ1-4
abundance: -
d_gene: -
CDR3nt: TGTGCCAGCAGTTACTCGATGATATCGTCGGGGGGCGATGAAAAACTGTTTTTT
CDR3aa: CASSYSMISSGGDEKLFF

v_gene: TRBV9
j_gene: TRBJ2-1
abundance: few
d_gene: TRBD1
CDR3nt: TGTGCCAGCAACTTCCGGGACAGGGCGAATGAGCAGTTCTTC
CDR3aa: CASNFRDRANEQFF

v_gene: TRBV11-3
j_gene: TRBJ1-1
abundance: few
d_gene: -
CDR3nt: TGTGCCAGCAGCACGGACGGCGGGAACACTGAAGCTTTCTTT
CDR3aa: CASSTDGGNTEAFF

v_gene: TRBV28
j_gene: TRBJ1-4
abundance: -
d_gene: -
CDR3nt: TGTGCCAGCAGTTTCCGGGGGGCCGACGAAAAACTGTTTTTT
CDR3aa: CASSFRGADEKLFF

v_gene: TRBV19
j_gene: TRBJ1-5
abundance: large
d_gene: -
CDR3nt: TGTGCCAGTAGCCCCAGTGAGGCGACGGTGGGGCCCCAGCATTTT
CDR3aa: CASSPSEATVGPQHF

v_gene: TRBV9
j_gene: TRBJ1-3
abundance: -
d_gene: -
CDR3nt: TGTGCCAGCAGCGTACACAGTTCCCTTGGGTGGTCTGGAAACACCATATATTTT
CDR3aa: CASSVHSSLGWSGNTIYF

v_gene: TRBV11-3
j_gene: TRBJ1-2
abundance: -
d_gene: TRBD1
CDR3nt: TGTGCCAGCAGCCCTGACACTACAGGGGTCGCAGATCAGTGGGGCTACACCTTC
CDR3aa: CASSPDTTGVADQWGYTF

v_gene: TRBV9
j_gene: TRBJ2-1
abundance: few
d_gene: -
CDR3nt: TGTGCCAGTCGATTAGACGATGGGGTATACAATGAGCAGTTCTTC
CDR3aa: CASRLDDGVYNEQFF

v_gene: TRBV28
j_gene: TRBJ2-7
abundance: -
d_gene: -
CDR3nt: TGTGCCAGCGGTTTTCAGTCCCACGAGCAGTACTTC
CDR3aa: CASGFQSHEQYF

v_gene: TRBV29-1
j_gene: TRBJ1-2
abundance: once
d_gene: TRBD1
CDR3nt: TGCAGCGTTGCAGGGGGGAACTATGGCTACACCTTC
CDR3aa: CSVAGGNYGYTF

v_gene: TRBV29-1
j_gene: TRBJ1-1
abundance: few
d_gene: TRBD1
CDR3nt: TGCAGCGTTTACAGGGGATTAACTGAAGCTTTCTTT
CDR3aa: CSVYRGLTEAFF

v_gene: TRBV6-8
j_gene: TRBJ1-5
abundance: few
d_gene: TRBD1
CDR3nt: TGTGCCAGCAGTCGTAGACAGGGTACTCAGCCCCAGCATTTT
CDR3aa: CASSRRQGTQPQHF

v_gene: TRBV9
j_gene: TRBJ2-3
abundance: -
d_gene: TRBD1
CDR3nt: TGTGCCAGCATGGACAGGGTGAGCACAGATACGCAGTATTTT
CDR3aa: CASMDRVSTDTQYF

v_gene: TRBV6-8
j_gene: TRBJ1-3
abundance: -
d_gene: -
CDR3nt: TGTGCCAGCAGGGCCGGGCAAAACACCATATATTTT
CDR3aa: CASRAGQNTIYF

v_gene: TRBV6-7
j_gene: TRBJ2-1
abundance: few
d_gene: TRBD2
CDR3nt: TGTGCCAGCAGTGAACTAGCGGGGGGTTACAATGAGCAGTTCTTC
CDR3aa: CASSELAGGYNEQFF

v_gene: TRBV30
j_gene: TRBJ2-7
abundance: -
d_gene: -
CDR3nt: TGTGCTTCATCAGGGTCCGATTTTAACGAGCAGTACTTC
CDR3aa: CASSGSDFNEQYF

v_gene: TRBV28
j_gene: TRBJ1-3
abundance: -
d_gene: -
CDR3nt: TGTGCCAGCAGTCTAGCTGGGGGTCTAGAGTCTGGAAACACCATATATTTT
CDR3aa: CASSLAGGLESGNTIYF

v_gene: TRBV6-8
j_gene: TRBJ1-4
abundance: few
d_gene: -
CDR3nt: TGTGCCAGCAGTTACTCTTTTGCAACTAATGAAAAACTGTTTTTT
CDR3aa: CASSYSFATNEKLFF

v_gene: TRBV1
j_gene: TRBJ2-1
abundance: few
d_gene: -
CDR3nt: TGCGCCAGCGCCAGGACAGACTCCTACAATGAGCAGTTCTTC
CDR3aa: CASARTDSYNEQFF

v_gene: TRBV19
j_gene: TRBJ1-4
abundance: -
d_gene: -
CDR3nt: TGTGCCAGTAAGACAGGTACAGCAACTAATGAAAAACTGTTTTTT
CDR3aa: CASKTGTATNEKLFF

v_gene: TRBV5-1
j_gene: TRBJ2-1
abundance: -
d_gene: TRBD2
CDR3nt: TGCGCCAGCACCCCCACACGGCCTAGCGGGAATGAGCAGTTCTTC
CDR3aa: CASTPTRPSGNEQFF

v_gene: TRBV18
j_gene: TRBJ1-1
abundance: few
d_gene: -
CDR3nt: TGTGCCAGCTCACCGATGACGGAGAACACTGAAGCTTTCTTT
CDR3aa: CASSPMTENTEAFF

v_gene: TRBV28
j_gene: TRBJ2-3
abundance: -
d_gene: -
CDR3nt: TGTGCCAGCAGTTTACCCTCGCAGCTCACAGATACGCAGTATTTT
CDR3aa: CASSLPSQLTDTQYF

v_gene: TRBV18
j_gene: TRBJ1-6
abundance: -
d_gene: -
CDR3nt: TGTGCCAGCTCACCCAGGGTTTCGGATTCACCCCTCCACTTT
CDR3aa: CASSPRVSDSPLHF

v_gene: TRBV15
j_gene: TRBJ1-3
abundance: -
d_gene: TRBD1
CDR3nt: TGTGCCACCAGCAGGACCGGGACAGGGCATGGCTCTGGAAACACCATATATTTT
CDR3aa: CATSRTGTGHGSGNTIYF

v_gene: TRBV9
j_gene: TRBJ1-1
abundance: few
d_gene: -
CDR3nt: TGTGCCAGCAGCGTTACAGGGAACACTGAAGCTTTCTTT
CDR3aa: CASSVTGNTEAFF

v_gene: TRBV5-1
j_gene: TRBJ2-7
abundance: -
d_gene: TRBD1
CDR3nt: TGCGCCAGCAGCTTCATAGGACAGGGGTCCTACGAGCAGTACTTC
CDR3aa: CASSFIGQGSYEQYF

v_gene: TRBV9
j_gene: TRBJ1-4
abundance: few
d_gene: -
CDR3nt: TGTGCCAGCAGCGCAGGGCCCTCCAGTTCTCGGCTGTTTTTT
CDR3aa: CASSAGPSSSRLFF

v_gene: TRBV11-3
j_gene: TRBJ1-3
abundance: medium-sized
d_gene: TRBD1
CDR3nt: TGTGCCAGCAGCCCCCGACAGGGGCCGAGCTCTGGAAACACCATATATTTT
CDR3aa: CASSPRQGPSSGNTIYF

v_gene: TRBV5-1
j_gene: TRBJ2-2
abundance: -
d_gene: TRBD1
CDR3nt: TGCGCCAGCAGCTCTACCGGGACAGGGGTGGTGACCGGGGAGCTGTTTTTT
CDR3aa: CASSSTGTGVVTGELFF

v_gene: TRBV19
j_gene: TRBJ1-1
abundance: few
d_gene: -
CDR3nt: TGTGCCAGTATTCTGTCGGTTGGGGAATTGGACACTGAAGCTTTCTTT
CDR3aa: CASILSVGELDTEAFF